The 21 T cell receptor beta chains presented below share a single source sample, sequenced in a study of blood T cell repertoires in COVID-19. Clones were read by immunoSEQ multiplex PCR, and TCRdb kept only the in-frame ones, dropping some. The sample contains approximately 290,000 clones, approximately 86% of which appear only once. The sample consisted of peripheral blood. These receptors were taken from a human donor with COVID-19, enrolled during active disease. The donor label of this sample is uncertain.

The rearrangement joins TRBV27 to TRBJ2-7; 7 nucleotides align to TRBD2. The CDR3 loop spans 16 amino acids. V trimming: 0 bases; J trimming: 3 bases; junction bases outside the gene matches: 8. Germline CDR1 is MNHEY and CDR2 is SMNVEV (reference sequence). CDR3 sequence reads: CASSLSRRERGYEQYF. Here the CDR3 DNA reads TGTGCCAGCAGTTTATCTCGGCGGGAGAGGGGCTACGAGCAGTACTTC.

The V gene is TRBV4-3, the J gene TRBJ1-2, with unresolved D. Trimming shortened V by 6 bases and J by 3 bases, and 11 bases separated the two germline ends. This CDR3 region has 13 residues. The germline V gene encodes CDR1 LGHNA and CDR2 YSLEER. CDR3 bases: TGCGCCAGCAGTCGGAGGGTTGACTATGGCTACACCTTC. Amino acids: CASSRRVDYGYTF.

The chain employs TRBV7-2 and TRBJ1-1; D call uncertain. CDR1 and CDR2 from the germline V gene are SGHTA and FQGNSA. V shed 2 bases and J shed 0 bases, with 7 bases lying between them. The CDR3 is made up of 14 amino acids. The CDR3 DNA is TGTGCCAGCAGCTTAACAGTTATGAACACTGAAGCTTTCTTT. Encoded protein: CASSLTVMNTEAFF.

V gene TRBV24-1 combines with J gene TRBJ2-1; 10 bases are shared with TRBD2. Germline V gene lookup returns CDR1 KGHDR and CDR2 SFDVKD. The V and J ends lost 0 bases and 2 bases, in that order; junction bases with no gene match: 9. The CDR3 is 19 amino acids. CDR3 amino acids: CATSDLHTSGTPTYNEQFF. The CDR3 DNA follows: TGTGCCACCAGTGATTTGCACACTAGCGGGACACCAACCTACAATGAGCAGTTCTTC.

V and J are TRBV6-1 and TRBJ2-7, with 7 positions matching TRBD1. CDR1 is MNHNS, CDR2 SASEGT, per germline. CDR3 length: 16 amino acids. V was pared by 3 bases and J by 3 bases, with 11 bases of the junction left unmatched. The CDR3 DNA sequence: TGTGCCAGCAGTGACGACAGGGCACCTTCTATCTACGAGCAGTACTTC. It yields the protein CASSDDRAPSIYEQYF.

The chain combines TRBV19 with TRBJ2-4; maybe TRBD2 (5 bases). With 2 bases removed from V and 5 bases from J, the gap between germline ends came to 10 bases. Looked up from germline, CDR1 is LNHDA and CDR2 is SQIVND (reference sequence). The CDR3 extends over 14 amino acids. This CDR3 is CASSISGSQNIQYF. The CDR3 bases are TGTGCCAGTAGTATATCGGGGTCCCAAAACATTCAGTACTTC.

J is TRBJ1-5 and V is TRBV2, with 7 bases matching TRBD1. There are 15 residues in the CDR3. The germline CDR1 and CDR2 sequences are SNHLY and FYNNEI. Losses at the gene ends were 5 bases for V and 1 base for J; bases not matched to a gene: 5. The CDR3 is CASSLGQASNQPQHF. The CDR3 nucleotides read TGTGCCAGCAGTCTCGGACAGGCGAGCAATCAGCCCCAGCATTTT.

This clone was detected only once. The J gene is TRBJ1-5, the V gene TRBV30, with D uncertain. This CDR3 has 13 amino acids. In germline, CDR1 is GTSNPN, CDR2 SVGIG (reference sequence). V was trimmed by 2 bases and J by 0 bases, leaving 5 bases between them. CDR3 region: CAWSHSSNQPQHF. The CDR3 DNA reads TGTGCCTGGAGTCACAGTAGCAATCAGCCCCAGCATTTT.

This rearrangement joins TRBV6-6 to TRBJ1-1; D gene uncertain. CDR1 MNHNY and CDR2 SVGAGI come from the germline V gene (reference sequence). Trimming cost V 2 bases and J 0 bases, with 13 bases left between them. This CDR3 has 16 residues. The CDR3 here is CASSYPVGGLNTEAFF. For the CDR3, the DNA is TGTGCCAGCAGTTACCCCGTAGGAGGGTTGAACACTGAAGCTTTCTTT.

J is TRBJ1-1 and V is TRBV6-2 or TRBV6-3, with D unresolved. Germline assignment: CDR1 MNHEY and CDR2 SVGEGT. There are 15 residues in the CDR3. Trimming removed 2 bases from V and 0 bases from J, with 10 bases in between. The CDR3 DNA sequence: TGTGCCAGCAGTTACGCAGGTTGGGTGAACACTGAAGCTTTCTTT. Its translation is CASSYAGWVNTEAFF.

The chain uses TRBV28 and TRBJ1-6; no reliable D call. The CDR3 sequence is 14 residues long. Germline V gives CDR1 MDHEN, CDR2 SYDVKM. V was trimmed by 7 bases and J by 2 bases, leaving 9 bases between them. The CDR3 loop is CASTRRAYNSPLHF. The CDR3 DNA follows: TGTGCCAGCACCCGGAGAGCCTATAATTCACCCCTCCACTTT.

The CDR3 region has the DNA TGTGCCAGCAGCCAATCACCGTCCGGGGATTCACCCCTCCACTTT. Amino acids: CASSQSPSGDSPLHF. This sequence joins TRBV3-1 (or the pseudogene TRBV3-2) and TRBJ1-6; no definite D call. The germline V gene encodes CDR1 LGHDT and CDR2 YNNKEL (reference sequence). This CDR3 region has 15 residues. V lost 2 bases and J 8 bases, leaving 13 bases between the germline ends.

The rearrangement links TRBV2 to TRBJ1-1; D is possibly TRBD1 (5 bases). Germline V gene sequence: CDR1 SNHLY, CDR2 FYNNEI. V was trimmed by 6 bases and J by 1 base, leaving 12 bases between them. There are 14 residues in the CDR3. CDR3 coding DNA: TGTGCCAGCAGCAGTCTAGGGGAGAACACTGAAGCTTTCTTT. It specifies CASSSLGENTEAFF.

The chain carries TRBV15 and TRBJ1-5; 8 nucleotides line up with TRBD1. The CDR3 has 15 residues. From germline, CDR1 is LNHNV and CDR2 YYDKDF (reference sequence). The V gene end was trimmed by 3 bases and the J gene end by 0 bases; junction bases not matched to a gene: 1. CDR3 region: CATSRTGASNQPQHF. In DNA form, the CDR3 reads TGTGCCACCAGCAGGACAGGGGCTAGCAATCAGCCCCAGCATTTT.

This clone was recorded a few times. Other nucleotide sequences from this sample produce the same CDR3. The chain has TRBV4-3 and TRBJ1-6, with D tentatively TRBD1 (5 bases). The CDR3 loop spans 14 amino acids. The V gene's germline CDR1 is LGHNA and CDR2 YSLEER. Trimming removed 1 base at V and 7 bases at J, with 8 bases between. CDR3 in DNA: TGCGCCAGCAGCCAAGGACAGCAAAATTCACCCCTCCACTTT. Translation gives CASSQGQQNSPLHF.

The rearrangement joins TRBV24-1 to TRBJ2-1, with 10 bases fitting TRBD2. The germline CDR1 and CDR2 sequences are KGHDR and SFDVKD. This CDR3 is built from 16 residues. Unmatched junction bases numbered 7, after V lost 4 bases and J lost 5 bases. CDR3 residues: CATSDPGTSDHNEQFF. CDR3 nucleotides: TGTGCCACCAGTGACCCCGGGACTAGCGACCACAATGAGCAGTTCTTC.

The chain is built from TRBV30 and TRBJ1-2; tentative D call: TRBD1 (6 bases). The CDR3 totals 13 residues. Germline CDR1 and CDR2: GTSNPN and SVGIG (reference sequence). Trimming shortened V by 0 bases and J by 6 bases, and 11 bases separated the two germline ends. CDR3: CAWSVAGTNGYTF. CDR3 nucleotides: TGTGCCTGGAGTGTAGCGGGGACAAATGGCTACACCTTC.

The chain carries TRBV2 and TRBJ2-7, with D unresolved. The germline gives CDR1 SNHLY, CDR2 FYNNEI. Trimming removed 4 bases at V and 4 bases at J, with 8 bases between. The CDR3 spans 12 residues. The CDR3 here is CASSVGQYEQYF. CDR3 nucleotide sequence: TGTGCCAGCAGTGTTGGGCAGTACGAGCAGTACTTC.

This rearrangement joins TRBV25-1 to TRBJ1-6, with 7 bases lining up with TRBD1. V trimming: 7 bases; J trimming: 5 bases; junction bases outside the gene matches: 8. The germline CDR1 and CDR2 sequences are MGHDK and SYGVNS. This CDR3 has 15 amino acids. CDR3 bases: TGTGCCAGCACAACTTCCGGGACAGATAATTCACCCCTCCACTTT. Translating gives CASTTSGTDNSPLHF.

This CDR3 is CASSPRVDSDNEQFF. CDR3 DNA sequence: TGTGCCAGCAGTCCCAGGGTCGACAGCGACAATGAGCAGTTCTTC. V usage is TRBV27 and J usage is TRBJ2-1, with a weak D call TRBD1 (5 bases). The length of the CDR3 is 15 residues. V was trimmed by 5 bases and J by 5 bases, leaving 16 bases between them. CDR1 and CDR2 (germline): MNHEY, SMNVEV (reference sequence).

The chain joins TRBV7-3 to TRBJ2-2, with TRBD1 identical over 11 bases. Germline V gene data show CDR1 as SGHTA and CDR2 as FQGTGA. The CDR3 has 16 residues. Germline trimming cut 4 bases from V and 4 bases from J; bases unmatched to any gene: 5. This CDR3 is CASSSGTGGATGELFF. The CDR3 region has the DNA TGTGCCAGCAGCTCCGGGACAGGGGGAGCCACCGGGGAGCTGTTTTTT.